Sequencing of this TCR beta chain was carried out in a study of CD8 T cells in ankylosing spondylitis (dated by TCRdb to 2015 to 2018). For the wider study: The study set out to find disease-linked TCR variants by profiling T cell receptor beta repertoires in ankylosing spondylitis patients and healthy donors. The full study cohort was made up of roughly 25 ankylosing spondylitis patients and approximately 100 healthy donors. Peripheral blood was sampled, and synovial fluid was also collected from ankylosing spondylitis patients.

The listed sequencing device is Illumina HiSeq 2500. Quantitative 5'-RACE with molecular barcodes was used to prepare TCR beta libraries. The original methods were these. A new computational method based on a probabilistic model of VDJ rearrangement was used to identify disease-linked TCR variants. TCRdb ran its own pipeline on the public reads, namely fastp trimming at Q25 and MiXCR clone calling, and kept in-frame beta chains. When rows share a CDR3 protein, they turn into one entry using the most common DNA and genes. In this record, the V and J calls reflect TCRdb's handling and not the investigators' own analysis. Here the sample has 300,000 to 400,000 distinct CDR3 sequences; around 20% occur a single time. The ten largest clones add up to about an eighth of the sample. Summary of the overall study and its limitations: The disease-linked clones had a CD8+ phenotype and were found at relatively low frequencies in peripheral blood. Some motif variants were previously reported in synovial fluid and blood of reactive arthritis patients, suggesting common disease-initiation mechanisms. The disease-linked clones were reported as significantly enriched in matched synovial fluid samples from ankylosing spondylitis patients. A TCR beta motif made up of roughly eight highly homologous amino acid variants appeared to be characteristic of blood from ankylosing spondylitis patients.

V and J are trimmed by 6 bases and 6 bases, and the gene matches miss 12 bases of the junction. Looking up the germline V gene (reference sequence) yields CDR1 SEHNR and CDR2 FQNEAQ. Including the terminal cysteine and phenylalanine, the CDR3 comprises 16 residues. Of the read, only the CDR3 DNA is kept; its 48 bases are in frame from base 1. About this clonotype itself: Its antigen target is currently unknown. No qualities accompany the bases; no much larger clone lies one base away.

The sequence is built from TRBV7-9 and TRBJ2-1, with 9 bases in between that match TRBD1. Source material: blood, either unsorted or a sorted T cell fraction (not recorded which). The origin of this receptor is a male donor with ankylosing spondylitis or in good health (not recorded which). The DNA reads as follows: TGTGCCAGCAGTACTACTTGGACAGGGGCGGGCAATGAGCAGTTCTTC. Translated, this gives CASSTTWTGAGNEQFF.